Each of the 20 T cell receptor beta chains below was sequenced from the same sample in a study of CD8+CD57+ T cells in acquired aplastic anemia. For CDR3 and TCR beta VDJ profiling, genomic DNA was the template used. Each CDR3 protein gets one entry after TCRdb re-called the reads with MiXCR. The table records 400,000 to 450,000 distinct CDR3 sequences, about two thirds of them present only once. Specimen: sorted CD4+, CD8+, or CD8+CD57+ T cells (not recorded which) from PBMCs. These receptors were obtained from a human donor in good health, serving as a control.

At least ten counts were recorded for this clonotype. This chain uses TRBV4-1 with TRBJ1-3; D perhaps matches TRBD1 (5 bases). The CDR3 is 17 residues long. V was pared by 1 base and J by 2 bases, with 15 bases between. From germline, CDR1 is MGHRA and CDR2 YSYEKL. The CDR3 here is CASSQGDRRATGNTIYF. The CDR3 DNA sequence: TGCGCCAGCAGCCAAGGGGACCGGAGAGCTACTGGAAACACCATATATTTT.

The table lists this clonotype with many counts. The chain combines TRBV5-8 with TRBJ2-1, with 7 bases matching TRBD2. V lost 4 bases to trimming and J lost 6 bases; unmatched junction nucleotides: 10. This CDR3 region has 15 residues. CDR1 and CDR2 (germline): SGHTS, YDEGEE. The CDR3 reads CASSARRLAVNEQFF. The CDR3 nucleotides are TGTGCCAGCAGCGCACGGAGACTAGCAGTCAATGAGCAGTTCTTC.

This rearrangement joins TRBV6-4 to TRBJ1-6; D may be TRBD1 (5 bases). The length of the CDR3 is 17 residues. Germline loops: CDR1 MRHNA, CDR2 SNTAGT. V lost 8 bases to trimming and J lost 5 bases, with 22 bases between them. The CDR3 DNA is TGTGCCAGCGCACCACGGACGGGGGGGAGGAATAATTCACCCCTCCACTTT. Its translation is CASAPRTGGRNNSPLHF.

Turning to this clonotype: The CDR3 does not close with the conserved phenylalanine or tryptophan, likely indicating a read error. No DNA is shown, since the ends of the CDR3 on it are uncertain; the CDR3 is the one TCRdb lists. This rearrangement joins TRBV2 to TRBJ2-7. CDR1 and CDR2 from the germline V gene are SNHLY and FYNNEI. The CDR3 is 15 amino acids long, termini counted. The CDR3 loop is CASSDSARLFYERYT.

The CDR3 bases are TGTGCCAGCAGCTTAGGTCCGGGACCAAATGACTGCACCACCTTC. This sequence encodes CASSLGPGPNDCTTF. The chain recombines TRBV7-2 with TRBJ1-2, with D tentatively TRBD1 (5 bases). Germline CDR1 SGHTA, CDR2 FQGNSA. The CDR3 covers 15 residues. Deletions cut 1 base from V and 13 bases from J, with 22 bases between.

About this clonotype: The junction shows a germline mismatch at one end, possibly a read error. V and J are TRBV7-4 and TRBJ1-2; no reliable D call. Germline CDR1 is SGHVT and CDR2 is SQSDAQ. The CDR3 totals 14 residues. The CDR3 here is CASSAKEPLYRYNF. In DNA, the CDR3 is TGTGCCAGCAGCGCGAAAGAGCCGCTTTATCGCTACAACTTC.

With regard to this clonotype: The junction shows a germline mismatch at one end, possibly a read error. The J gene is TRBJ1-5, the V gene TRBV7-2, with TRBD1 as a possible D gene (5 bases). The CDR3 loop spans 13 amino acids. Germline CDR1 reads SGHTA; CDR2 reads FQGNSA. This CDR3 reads CASSLSGNHPQHF. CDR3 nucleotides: TGTGCCAGCAGCTTATCAGGGAATCACCCCCAGCACTTT.

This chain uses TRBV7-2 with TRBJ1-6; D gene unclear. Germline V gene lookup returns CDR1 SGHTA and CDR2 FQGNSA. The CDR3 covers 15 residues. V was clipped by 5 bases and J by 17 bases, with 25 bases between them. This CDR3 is CASSPGVGNTAAFHF. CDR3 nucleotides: TGTGCCAGCAGCCCCGGGGTGGGGAACACTGCAGCTTTCCACTTT. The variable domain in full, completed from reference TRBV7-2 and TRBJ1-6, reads GAGVSQSPSNKVTEKGKDVELRCDPISGHTALYWYRQSLGQGLEFLIYFQGNSAPDKSGLPSDRFSAERTGGSVSTLTIQRTQQEDSAVYLCASSPGVGNTAAFHFGNGTRLTVT.

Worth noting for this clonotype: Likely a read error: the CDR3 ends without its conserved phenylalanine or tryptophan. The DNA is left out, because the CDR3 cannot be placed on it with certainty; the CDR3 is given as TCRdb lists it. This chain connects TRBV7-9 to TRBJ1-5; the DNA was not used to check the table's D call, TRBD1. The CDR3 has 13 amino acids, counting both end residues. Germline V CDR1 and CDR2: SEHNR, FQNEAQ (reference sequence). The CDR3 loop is CASSGVEGEPNQQ.

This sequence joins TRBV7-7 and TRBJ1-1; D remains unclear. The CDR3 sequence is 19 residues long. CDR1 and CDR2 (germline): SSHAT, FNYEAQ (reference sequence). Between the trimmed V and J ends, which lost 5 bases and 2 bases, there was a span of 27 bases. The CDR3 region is CASSNSTFTILTFNTEAFF. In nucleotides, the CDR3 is TGTGCCAGCAGCAACTCGACATTCACAATCCTGACTTTCAACACTGAAGCTTTCTTT.

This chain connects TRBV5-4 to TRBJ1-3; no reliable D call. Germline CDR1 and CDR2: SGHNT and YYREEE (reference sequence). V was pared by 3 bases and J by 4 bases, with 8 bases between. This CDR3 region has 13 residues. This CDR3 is CASSSGLGNTIYF. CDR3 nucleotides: TGTGCCAGCAGCTCCGGATTAGGAAACACCATATATTTT.

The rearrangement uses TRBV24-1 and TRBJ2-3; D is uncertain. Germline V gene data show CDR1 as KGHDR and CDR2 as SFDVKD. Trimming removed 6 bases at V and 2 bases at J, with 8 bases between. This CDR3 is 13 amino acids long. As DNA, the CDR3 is TGTGCCACCAGTCCCAGATTCACAGATACGCAGTATTTT. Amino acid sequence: CATSPRFTDTQYF.

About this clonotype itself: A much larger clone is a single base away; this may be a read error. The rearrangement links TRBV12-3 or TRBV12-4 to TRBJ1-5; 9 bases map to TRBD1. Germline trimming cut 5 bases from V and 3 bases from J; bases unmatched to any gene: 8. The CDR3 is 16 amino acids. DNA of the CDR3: TGTGCCAGCAGTACCGAGACAGGGGGATTCAATCAGCCCCAGCATTTT. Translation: CASSTETGGFNQPQHF.

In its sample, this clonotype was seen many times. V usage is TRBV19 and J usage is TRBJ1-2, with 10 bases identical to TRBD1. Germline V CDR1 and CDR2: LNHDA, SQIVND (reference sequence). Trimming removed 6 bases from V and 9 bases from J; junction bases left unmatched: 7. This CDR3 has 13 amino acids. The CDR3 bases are TGTGCCAGTAGATACCGGGACAGGGGCCGCTACACCTTC. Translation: CASRYRDRGRYTF.

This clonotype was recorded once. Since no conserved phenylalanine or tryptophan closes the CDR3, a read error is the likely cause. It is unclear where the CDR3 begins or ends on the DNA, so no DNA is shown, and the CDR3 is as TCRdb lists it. This CDR3 reads CASSQAEHQGEL. The chain employs TRBV9 and TRBJ2-7; TRBD1, the table's D call, was not compared with the DNA. Germline V gene sequence: CDR1 SGDLS, CDR2 YYNGEE. The CDR3 region is 12 residues in length, termini included.

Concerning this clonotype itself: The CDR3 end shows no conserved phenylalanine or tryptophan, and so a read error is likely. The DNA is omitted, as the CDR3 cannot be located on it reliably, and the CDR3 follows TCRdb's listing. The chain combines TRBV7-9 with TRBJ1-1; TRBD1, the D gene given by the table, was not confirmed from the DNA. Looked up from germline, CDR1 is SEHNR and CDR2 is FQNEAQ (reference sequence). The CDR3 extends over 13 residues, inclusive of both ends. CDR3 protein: CASSLSGGVTDSQ.

The CDR3 is CASTQRGTAYEQYF. Written as DNA, the CDR3 is TGTGCCAGCACCCAGCGCGGGACAGCCTACGAGCAGTACTTC. The chain links TRBV2 to TRBJ2-7, with D tentatively TRBD1 (7 bases). The CDR3 runs to 14 residues. Germline V gives CDR1 SNHLY, CDR2 FYNNEI. V dropped 7 bases and J dropped 2 bases, with 15 bases sitting between them. The whole variable domain, filled in from reference TRBV2 and TRBJ2-7, reads EPEVTQTPSHQVTQMGQEVILRCVPISNHLYFYWYRQILGQKVEFLVSFYNNEISEKSEIFDDQFSVERPDGSNFTLKIRSTKLEDSAMYFCASTQRGTAYEQYFGPGTRLTVT.

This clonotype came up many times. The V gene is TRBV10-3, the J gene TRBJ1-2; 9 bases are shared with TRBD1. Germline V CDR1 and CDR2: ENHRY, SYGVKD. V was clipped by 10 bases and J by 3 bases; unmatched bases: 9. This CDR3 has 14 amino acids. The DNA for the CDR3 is TGTGCCAACCCCCAGGGACAGGGCCACTATGGCTACACCTTC. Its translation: CANPQGQGHYGYTF.

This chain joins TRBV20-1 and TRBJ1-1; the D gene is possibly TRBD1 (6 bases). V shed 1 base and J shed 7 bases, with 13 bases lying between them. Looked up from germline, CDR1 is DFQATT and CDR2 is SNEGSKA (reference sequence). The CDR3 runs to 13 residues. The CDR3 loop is CSARAKGDVEAFF. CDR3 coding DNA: TGCAGTGCTAGAGCCAAGGGGGACGTTGAAGCTTTCTTT.

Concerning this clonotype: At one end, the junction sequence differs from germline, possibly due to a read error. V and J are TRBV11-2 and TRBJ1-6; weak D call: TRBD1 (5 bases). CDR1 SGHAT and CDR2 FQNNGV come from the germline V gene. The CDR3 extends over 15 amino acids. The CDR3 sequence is CASRPPGRALLPLHF. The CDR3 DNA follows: TGTGCTAGCAGACCACCGGGACGGGCCCTATTACCCCTCCACTTT.